The 4 T cell receptor beta chains presented below share a single source sample, sequenced in a study of cytomegalovirus exposure and HLA in healthy donors. With 60 Vbeta and 13 Jbeta primers, the PCR was carried out. Some clones are missing from TCRdb's copy, which holds only in-frame ones; the method was immunoSEQ multiplex PCR. Of approximately 130,000 clones detected, roughly four fifths appear once; the ten largest clones hold over 1.5%. The material sequenced was PBMCs. The source of these receptors is a woman between 50 and 59 years old in good health and CMV-seronegative.

This chain joins TRBV2 and TRBJ2-7; 8 nucleotides match TRBD2. Germline V gives CDR1 SNHLY, CDR2 FYNNEI. With V trimmed by 8 bases and J by 10 bases, 10 bases remained unmatched. CDR3 length equals 12 residues. The CDR3 spells CASREGPSVQYV. The CDR3 DNA follows: TGTGCCAGCCGGGAGGGCCCTTCAGTACAGTACGTC.

The CDR3 loop reads CASSSPRRNTEAFF. In DNA form, the CDR3 reads TGTGCCAGCAGTTCTCCGAGGAGGAACACTGAAGCTTTCTTT. The gene calls are TRBV27 and TRBJ1-1; D ambiguous. Per germline, CDR1 MNHEY and CDR2 SMNVEV (reference sequence). The CDR3 totals 14 residues. V shed 4 bases and J shed 1 base, with 10 bases lying between them.

J is TRBJ2-2 and V is TRBV30; D unclear. The germline V gene encodes CDR1 GTSNPN and CDR2 SVGIG (reference sequence). The CDR3 contains 12 residues. The germline V and J ends were trimmed by 1 base and 4 bases, with 4 bases remaining between them. CDR3 bases: TGTGCCTGGAGTGCCGGCACCGGGGAGCTGTTTTTT. It encodes CAWSAGTGELFF.

V gene TRBV27 combines with J gene TRBJ1-5, with 9 bases lining up with TRBD1. The CDR3 spans 16 residues. Germline trimming cut 4 bases from V and 3 bases from J; bases unmatched to any gene: 7. From germline, CDR1 is MNHEY and CDR2 SMNVEV (reference sequence). The CDR3 coding sequence is TGTGCCAGCAGTTCTGACAGGGGGACCCTCAATCAGCCCCAGCATTTT. Protein product: CASSSDRGTLNQPQHF.